This TCR beta chain was profiled in a study of beta chain features in type 1 diabetes. Findings of the study overall: People with Type 1 diabetes carried modestly yet significantly shorter TCRB CDR3s in all four CD4+ subsets. Insertions at VDJ junctions were less frequent in type 1 diabetes patients. These patients also deleted more nucleotides at the same junctions.

Sorted populations were all over 98% pure. The investigators reverse transcribed all of the isolated RNA, so they sequenced expressed TCRB transcripts. An average of about 3.5 million reads was obtained for naive, central memory and regulatory T cell samples. Repertoires were generated with immunoSEQ multiplex PCR, while TCRdb's copy carries only in-frame clones and drops some. The top ten hold 0.022% of the sample, which has about 700,000 clones, 10% to 15% seen once. V was cut by 0 bases and J by 2 bases, with 10 bases left in between. The length of the CDR3 is 15 residues. The germline gives CDR1 MNHNS, CDR2 SASEGT. On this clone: Its antigen is undetermined.

What was sequenced was naive CD4+ T cells from blood. The chain joins TRBV6-1 to TRBJ2-5; D is perhaps TRBD2 (5 bases). The receptor was isolated from a man aged 18 to 30 with type 1 diabetes. The CDR3 sequence: CASSEAPGYQETQYF. In DNA, the CDR3 is TGTGCCAGCAGTGAAGCCCCGGGATATCAAGAGACCCAGTACTTC.